This record looks at one T cell receptor (beta chain) sequence and its context. These data originate in a study of chemoradiotherapy in HPV16-positive cancers. The V gene end was trimmed by 6 bases and the J gene end by 2 bases; junction bases not matched to a gene: 10. The CDR3 is 16 residues long. Looked up from germline, CDR1 is KGHSH and CDR2 is LQKENI. Data came from immunoSEQ multiplex PCR; TCRdb stores just in-frame clones and leaves some out. The sample holds roughly 5,000 clones, approximately 93% seen once. This chain connects TRBV18 to TRBJ1-5; 7 bases are shared with TRBD1. The specimen comprised blood, sampled from a patient who underwent chemoradiotherapy. This receptor was identified in a human donor with HPV-associated anogenital cancer. The CDR3 sequence: CASSPQGVQRNQPQHF. The CDR3 DNA reads TGTGCCAGCTCCCCCCAGGGGGTCCAGCGCAATCAGCCCCAGCATTTT.